The rows below give T cell receptor beta chains drawn from one sample of a study of OX40 agonist ivuxolimab in advanced cancers. The method was immunoSEQ multiplex PCR; TCRdb's version includes in-frame clones alone and lacks a portion of them. The profile shows some 65,000 clones, around 73% of them singletons. The sequenced sample was CD4+ or CD8+ T cells sorted from blood, obtained in a trial of the OX40 agonist ivuxolimab. Receptors were obtained from an adult with an advanced solid tumor such as melanoma, head and neck, liver or kidney cancer. The CDR3 runs from the conserved cysteine through the conserved F or W. The order of the fields is V gene, D gene, J gene, clone size, CDR3 DNA, CDR3 protein. A D gene is named only where the DNA matches it firmly. Only part of the rows carry a size: once, few, many, or a class if the clone is expanded.

v_call: TRBV2
d_call: .
j_call: TRBJ2-4
clone_size: once
cdr3_nt: TGTGCCAGCAGTGTAATGGGGATAGCCAAAAACATTCAGTACTTC
cdr3_aa: CASSVMGIAKNIQYF

v_call: TRBV11-2
d_call: .
j_call: TRBJ1-1
clone_size: .
cdr3_nt: TGTGCCAGCAACCCTCAGGACATGAACACTGAAGCTTTCTTT
cdr3_aa: CASNPQDMNTEAFF

v_call: TRBV19
d_call: .
j_call: TRBJ1-5
clone_size: few
cdr3_nt: TGTGCCAGTAGTATCCTCGAGGGCTGGAGTAGAGAGCCCCAGCATTTT
cdr3_aa: CASSILEGWSREPQHF

v_call: TRBV2
d_call: TRBD2
j_call: TRBJ2-1
clone_size: few
cdr3_nt: TGTGCCAGCAGAAGAAATCTAGCGGGAACCTACAATGAGCAGTTCTTC
cdr3_aa: CASRRNLAGTYNEQFF

v_call: TRBV30
d_call: TRBD1
j_call: TRBJ1-5
clone_size: few
cdr3_nt: TGTGCCTGGGACAGGGATCTTGGAATGCAGCCCCAGCATTTT
cdr3_aa: CAWDRDLGMQPQHF

v_call: TRBV29-1
d_call: TRBD1
j_call: TRBJ2-7
clone_size: .
cdr3_nt: TGCAGCGTTGTTGTACAGGGGTACGAGCAGTACTTC
cdr3_aa: CSVVVQGYEQYF

v_call: TRBV7-9
d_call: .
j_call: TRBJ1-2
clone_size: .
cdr3_nt: TGTGCCACCGCGAATGGAATGACAGCTAACTATGGCTACACCTTC
cdr3_aa: CATANGMTANYGYTF

v_call: TRBV4-2
d_call: .
j_call: TRBJ2-1
clone_size: few
cdr3_nt: TGTGCCAGCAGCCAAGGTAGAGGGAGAGAGGGGAACAATGAGCAGTTCTTC
cdr3_aa: CASSQGRGREGNNEQFF

v_call: TRBV7-6
d_call: .
j_call: TRBJ1-3
clone_size: .
cdr3_nt: TGTGCCAGCAGCTCCCGGGACGGCTCTGGAAACACCATATATTTT
cdr3_aa: CASSSRDGSGNTIYF

v_call: TRBV5-1
d_call: TRBD1
j_call: TRBJ1-1
clone_size: .
cdr3_nt: TGCGCCAGCAGCGGGGGACAGGGGGCGACCCTCACTGAAGCTTTCTTT
cdr3_aa: CASSGGQGATLTEAFF

v_call: TRBV7-9
d_call: TRBD1
j_call: TRBJ2-1
clone_size: .
cdr3_nt: TGTGCCAGCAGCTTAAAGGGGGCCCGAGGTGAGCAGTTCTTC
cdr3_aa: CASSLKGARGEQFF

v_call: TRBV5-1
d_call: TRBD1
j_call: TRBJ1-2
clone_size: .
cdr3_nt: TGCGCCAGCAGCCCAACAGGGGAAGAGTATGGCTACACCTTC
cdr3_aa: CASSPTGEEYGYTF

v_call: TRBV5-1
d_call: .
j_call: TRBJ2-3
clone_size: .
cdr3_nt: TGCGCCAGCAGCTTTGGGGGGGCCGATACGCAGTATTTT
cdr3_aa: CASSFGGADTQYF

v_call: TRBV5-4
d_call: .
j_call: TRBJ2-1
clone_size: few
cdr3_nt: TGTGCCAGCAGCGCAGACCCTTCCTACAATGAGCAGTTCTTC
cdr3_aa: CASSADPSYNEQFF

v_call: TRBV2
d_call: TRBD2
j_call: TRBJ2-5
clone_size: .
cdr3_nt: TGTGCCAGCAGCAGACTAGCGGGAGGAGAGACCCAGTACTTC
cdr3_aa: CASSRLAGGETQYF

v_call: TRBV2
d_call: TRBD1
j_call: TRBJ1-5
clone_size: .
cdr3_nt: TGTGCCAGCAGCACAGGGGTCTATAGCAATCAGCCCCAGCATTTT
cdr3_aa: CASSTGVYSNQPQHF

v_call: TRBV25-1
d_call: TRBD1
j_call: TRBJ1-2
clone_size: .
cdr3_nt: TGTGCCAGCAGTGAATTGTGGACAGGGGGCTATGGCTACACCTTC
cdr3_aa: CASSELWTGGYGYTF

v_call: TRBV6-5
d_call: .
j_call: TRBJ1-2
clone_size: .
cdr3_nt: TGTGCCAGCCGGCAGGGCGGAGGCTACACCTTC
cdr3_aa: CASRQGGGYTF

v_call: TRBV30
d_call: TRBD2
j_call: TRBJ2-1
clone_size: .
cdr3_nt: TGTGCCTGGAGTGGGGCTAGCGGTAATGAGCAGTTCTTC
cdr3_aa: CAWSGASGNEQFF